The present T cell receptor (beta chain) was sequenced within a study of blood T cell repertoires in COVID-19. As for the study in general: Sources were T cells, B-cell-depleted T cells, or PBMCs; the material itself was cDNA or gDNA.

V was trimmed by 3 bases and J by 3 bases, leaving 14 bases between them. CDR3 size: 14 residues. Per the germline V gene, CDR1 is DFQATT and CDR2 is SNEGSKA (reference sequence). Original methodology: The authors estimated nucleated cell counts from reference gene primer amplification. Produced via immunoSEQ multiplex PCR; TCRdb's table is partial and in-frame only. Clone size and V and J calls were adopted from that table, with D and trimming inferred from the DNA. The data show around 220,000 clones, roughly 87% seen once. This TCR came from a woman aged 25 to 39 with acute COVID-19. The sequenced sample consisted of PBMCs or T cells enriched from blood (not recorded which). The V gene is TRBV20-1, the J gene TRBJ1-2, with a weak D call TRBD1 (5 bases). The CDR3 DNA reads TGCAGTGCTAGTCCCTTCACAGGTGACTATGGCTACACCTTC. Translation gives CSASPFTGDYGYTF.